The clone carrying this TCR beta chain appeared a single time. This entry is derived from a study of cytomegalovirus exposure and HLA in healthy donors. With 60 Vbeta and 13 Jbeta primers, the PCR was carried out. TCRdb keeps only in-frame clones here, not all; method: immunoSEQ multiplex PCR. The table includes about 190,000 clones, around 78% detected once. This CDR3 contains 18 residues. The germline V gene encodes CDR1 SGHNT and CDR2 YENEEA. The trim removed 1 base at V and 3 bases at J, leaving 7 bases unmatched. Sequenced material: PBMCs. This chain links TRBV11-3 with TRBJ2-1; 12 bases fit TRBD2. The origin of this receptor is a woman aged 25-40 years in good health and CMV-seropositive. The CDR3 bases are TGTGCCAGCAGCTTAGCCCGGACTAGCGGGGTGGTCTACAATGAGCAGTTCTTC. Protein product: CASSLARTSGVVYNEQFF.